This TCR beta chain was found in a study of T cell responses to AZD1222 COVID-19 vaccine. Looking at the study overall: Second doses at about 4 or about 12 weeks were pooled. General study points: Seropositive at baseline were only 5 to 7 AZD1222 recipients.

The CDR3 runs to 15 residues. From germline, CDR1 is ENHRY and CDR2 SYGVKD. Trimming at V came to 5 bases and at J to 3 bases, leaving 2 bases not matched to a gene. A word on this clone: Its antigen is still unknown.

Sequencing used immunoSEQ multiplex PCR; TCRdb keeps in-frame clones, though not all of them. The sample consists of roughly 150,000 clones, approximately 83% of them appearing once. Material: peripheral blood, obtained on day 0 of AZD1222 vaccination. V usage is TRBV10-3 and J usage is TRBJ2-3; 13 bases agree with TRBD2. The TCR originated in an adult in good health. The DNA for the CDR3 is TGTGCCATCAGTCAACTAGCGGGGGGGACAGATACGCAGTATTTT. It is translated as CAISQLAGGTDTQYF.